Below are 10 T cell receptor beta chains sequenced from a single sample in a study of control samples from healthy donors and cancer patients. Method: immunoSEQ multiplex PCR; TCRdb's copy keeps in-frame clones and lacks some. The table shows approximately 89,000 clones, with about 89% occurring only once. Sequenced material: blood. These receptors were collected from a man aged 25 to 40 in good health.

The rearrangement uses TRBV6-5 and TRBJ2-6; unclear D gene. Trimming took 4 bases from V and 11 from J, leaving 9 bases between them. This CDR3 spans 12 amino acids. Germline lookup yields CDR1 MNHEY and CDR2 SVGAGI. CDR3 nucleotide sequence: TGTGCCAGCAGTTCAAACGGGTACGTCCTGACTTTC. This translates into CASSSNGYVLTF.

The chain has TRBV7-2 and TRBJ1-1; no clear D gene. The ends were cut back, 5 bases at V and 1 base at J, with 11 bases in the middle. The germline V gene encodes CDR1 SGHTA and CDR2 FQGNSA. CDR3 size: 14 residues. The chain's CDR3 is CASSIRSANTEAFF. Written as DNA, the CDR3 is TGTGCCAGCAGCATCAGATCGGCGAACACTGAAGCTTTCTTT.

This clone was observed a few times. J is TRBJ1-1 and V is TRBV29-1; no firm D call. This CDR3 has 15 residues. Germline V gives CDR1 SQVTM, CDR2 ANQGSEA. Trimming cost V 3 bases and J 1 base, with 15 bases left between them. As DNA, the CDR3 is TGCAGCGTTGACCGCACCTCCTACGGGAACACTGAAGCTTTCTTT. Its translation: CSVDRTSYGNTEAFF.

The rearrangement joins TRBV28 to TRBJ2-2; 9 nucleotides agree with TRBD2. The length of the CDR3 is 16 residues. The germline V gene encodes CDR1 MDHEN and CDR2 SYDVKM. Losses at the gene ends were 6 bases for V and 2 bases for J; bases not matched to a gene: 7. The CDR3 sequence is CASRTLAGPNTGELFF. CDR3 in DNA: TGTGCCAGCAGGACCCTAGCGGGGCCCAACACCGGGGAGCTGTTTTTT.

The chain is built from TRBV14 and TRBJ1-2; D remains ambiguous. The germline V and J ends were trimmed by 0 bases and 5 bases, with 7 bases remaining between them. This CDR3 has 13 residues. Germline CDR1 and CDR2: SGHDN and FVKESK. DNA of the CDR3: TGTGCCAGCAGCCAAGATCAGACGTATGGCTACACCTTC. Translating it yields CASSQDQTYGYTF.

The chain recombines TRBV10-2 with TRBJ1-2, with D uncertain. V was clipped by 2 bases and J by 1 base, with 11 bases between them. CDR3 length: 15 residues. From germline, CDR1 is WSHSY and CDR2 SAAADI. The CDR3 reads CASSEGRVDNYGYTF. CDR3 sequence (DNA): TGCGCCAGCAGTGAGGGGCGGGTCGATAACTATGGCTACACCTTC.

The chain links TRBV19 to TRBJ1-1; tentatively, D is TRBD1 (5 bases). V gave up 6 bases and J gave up 6 bases, with 14 bases separating them. Germline CDR1 is LNHDA and CDR2 is SQIVND (reference sequence). The CDR3 covers 13 residues. For the CDR3, the DNA is TGTGCCAGTAGGGGGACCTATGTCGCTGAAGCTTTCTTT. It yields the protein CASRGTYVAEAFF.

This chain uses TRBV28 with TRBJ1-1, with a weak D call TRBD1 (6 bases). This CDR3 is built from 13 residues. Per germline, CDR1 MDHEN and CDR2 SYDVKM. The ends were cut back, 6 bases at V and 8 bases at J, with 16 bases in the middle. CDR3 residues: CASSFSGTHEAFF. The CDR3 DNA sequence: TGTGCCAGCAGCTTCTCCGGGACACACGAAGCTTTCTTT. Together with reference TRBV28 and TRBJ1-1, the CDR3 gives the full variable domain: DVKVTQSSRYLVKRTGEKVFLECVQDMDHENMFWYRQDPGLGLRLIYFSYDVKMKEKGDIPEGYSVSREKKERFSLILESASTNQTSMYLCASSFSGTHEAFFGQGTRLTVV.

The V gene is TRBV11-2, the J gene TRBJ2-5, with D tentatively TRBD2 (6 bases). Germline CDR1 is SGHAT and CDR2 is FQNNGV. The V end lost 5 bases, the J end lost 3 bases, and 16 bases lay between the germline ends. The CDR3 runs 15 residues. The CDR3 protein is CASSHRRGRKETQYF. For the CDR3, the DNA is TGTGCCAGCAGCCACCGACGGGGGAGAAAAGAGACCCAGTACTTC.

This chain uses TRBV28 with TRBJ1-5, with 8 positions matching TRBD1. Trimming took 2 bases from V and 0 from J; bases not matched to a gene: 12. Germline loops: CDR1 MDHEN, CDR2 SYDVKM. This CDR3 contains 19 residues. The CDR3 is CASSLGGTGVTNSNQPQHF. CDR3 DNA sequence: TGTGCCAGCAGTTTAGGAGGGACAGGCGTTACTAATAGCAATCAGCCCCAGCATTTT.